Given below is one T cell receptor (beta chain) in context. This entry comes from a study of blood T cell repertoires in COVID-19. Study overall: There were acute and convalescent COVID-19 samples, and they came from the United States, Italy and Spain. PBMCs, B-cell-depleted T cells, or T cells provided the cDNA or gDNA that made up the material.

In the original processing: Reference gene primers were amplified, and this amplification served to estimate nucleated cell counts. TCRdb keeps only in-frame clones here, not all; method: immunoSEQ multiplex PCR. Clone size and the V and J calls come from that table; the DNA yielded D and trimming. Here the sample spans approximately 380,000 clones, roughly nine tenths being singletons. Germline V gene data show CDR1 as SGHRS and CDR2 as YFSETQ. CDR3 length equals 13 residues. V was clipped by 4 bases and J by 6 bases, with 11 bases between them. Up to 2 weeks before entering the study, exposed participants had met a COVID-19 case.

This clonotype was obtained from a middle-aged woman who had been exposed to COVID-19. The source material was PBMCs or T cells enriched from blood (not recorded which). The chain is built from TRBV5-1 and TRBJ2-1; tentatively, D is TRBD1 (6 bases). CDR3 DNA: TGCGCCAGCAGCCCCGGACAGATCAATGAGCAGTTCTTC. Residues: CASSPGQINEQFF.